A single sample gave rise to the 20 T cell receptor beta chains below, sequenced in a study of a mutant IDH1 vaccine in newly diagnosed glioma. Stated time point: week 35, safety follow-up. The investigators gave 300 ug of mutant IDH1 20-mer peptide in each vaccine dose, together with topical imiquimod. The table came from immunoSEQ multiplex PCR; TCRdb's copy has only in-frame clones and leaves some out. This table has about 69,000 clones, approximately 86% appearing once. No antigen is known for these receptors. This material consisted of PBMCs, taken from a glioma patient whose treatment included an IDH1 peptide vaccine. The receptors originated from a man aged 25 to 45 with glioma.

The chain recombines TRBV28 with TRBJ1-1, with a possible D match to TRBD1 (6 bases). Germline V gene sequence: CDR1 MDHEN, CDR2 SYDVKM. The V gene lost 3 bases and the J gene lost 4 bases, with 12 bases spanning the gap. The CDR3 consists of 14 residues. The CDR3, as DNA: TGTGCCAGCAGTTTCGGGGGGGCCGGCACTGAAGCTTTCTTT. It yields the protein CASSFGGAGTEAFF.

J is TRBJ1-1 and V is TRBV2; D unclear. Germline assignment: CDR1 SNHLY and CDR2 FYNNEI. With 3 bases removed from V and 10 bases from J, the gap between germline ends came to 24 bases. This CDR3 has 16 residues. In DNA, the CDR3 is TGTGCCAGCAGTGACGCCGGGATTTATCTAAATACGGTAGCTTTCTTT. This sequence encodes CASSDAGIYLNTVAFF.

The genes are TRBV7-9 and TRBJ2-7, with D perhaps TRBD2 (5 bases). The CDR3 has 14 amino acids. Per germline, CDR1 SEHNR and CDR2 FQNEAQ (reference sequence). The V and J ends lost 5 bases and 2 bases respectively, with 13 bases between them. This CDR3 is CASSPRGFPYEQYF. The CDR3, as DNA: TGTGCCAGCAGCCCCCGGGGTTTTCCCTACGAGCAGTACTTC. The complete variable domain, with remaining parts taken from reference TRBV7-9 and TRBJ2-7, reads DTGVSQNPRHKITKRGQNVTFRCDPISEHNRLYWYRQTLGQGPEFLTYFQNEAQLEKSRLLSDRFSAERPKGSFSTLEIQRTEQGDSAMYLCASSPRGFPYEQYFGPGTRLTVT.

The chain uses TRBV11-1 and TRBJ1-1; tentatively, D is TRBD1 (5 bases). The germline V and J ends were trimmed by 2 bases and 8 bases, with 21 bases remaining between them. Germline V gene data show CDR1 as SGHAT and CDR2 as FQDESV (reference sequence). This CDR3 spans 16 amino acids. CDR3 in DNA: TGTGCCAGCAGCTTACTCATAGAGACAGTTCGACGGGAAGCTTTCTTT. Its translation is CASSLLIETVRREAFF.

J is TRBJ1-4 and V is TRBV4-3; TRBD1 might be the D (5 bases). The CDR3 is 15 residues long. CDR1 and CDR2 from the germline V gene are LGHNA and YSLEER. V lost 1 base, J lost 8 bases, and 14 bases lay in between. The CDR3 loop is CASSQGLRGGEKLFF. In nucleotides, the CDR3 is TGCGCCAGCAGCCAAGGGTTGCGGGGGGGGGAAAAACTGTTTTTT.

The rearrangement joins TRBV4-2 to TRBJ1-5; a possible D gene is TRBD1 (6 bases). Germline V gene lookup returns CDR1 LGHNA and CDR2 YNFKEQ. The CDR3 has 17 residues. Trimming shortened V by 5 bases and J by 1 base, and 18 bases separated the two germline ends. The CDR3 sequence: CASSARPRGASNQPQHF. The CDR3 DNA is TGTGCCAGCAGCGCCCGACCGAGGGGGGCGAGCAATCAGCCCCAGCATTTT.

V and J are TRBV7-8 and TRBJ2-7; D gene ambiguous. This CDR3 has 15 residues. The ends were cut back, 6 bases at V and 7 bases at J, with 22 bases in the middle. Germline V gives CDR1 SGHVS, CDR2 FQNEAQ. The DNA for the CDR3 is TGTGCCAGCAGTCCCTCTGCGGTCCCCCCCGGGGAGCAGTACTTC. This translates into CASSPSAVPPGEQYF.

The chain recombines TRBV19 with TRBJ2-2; the match to TRBD1 covers 8 bases. The trim removed 5 bases at V and 5 bases at J, leaving 7 bases unmatched. There are 15 residues in the CDR3. Germline CDR1 LNHDA, CDR2 SQIVND (reference sequence). The CDR3 coding sequence is TGTGCCAGTAGTTTGGACAGGGTTGGGACCGGGGAGCTGTTTTTT. This codes for CASSLDRVGTGELFF.

CDR3 sequence (DNA): TGCGCCAGCAGCTTCGGGACAGGGACAAACGAGCAGTACTTC. Protein product: CASSFGTGTNEQYF. The gene calls are TRBV5-1 and TRBJ2-7; 9 positions match TRBD1. The CDR3 consists of 14 residues. Germline V gene lookup returns CDR1 SGHRS and CDR2 YFSETQ. V gave up 2 bases and J gave up 5 bases; unmatched junction bases: 5.

The chain joins TRBV7-9 to TRBJ1-6, with TRBD1 matching 7 bases. CDR3 length: 15 amino acids. Trimming took 4 bases from V and 5 from J; bases not matched to a gene: 5. The germline CDR1 and CDR2 sequences are SEHNR and FQNEAQ (reference sequence). In nucleotides, the CDR3 is TGTGCCAGCAGCTCGGGGACAGACCATAATTCACCCCTCCACTTT. It codes for CASSSGTDHNSPLHF.

This chain uses TRBV19 with TRBJ2-1; 7 nucleotides align to TRBD2. The J segment lost 4 bases and the V segment lost 5 bases, leaving 5 bases of the junction unmatched. In germline, CDR1 is LNHDA, CDR2 SQIVND (reference sequence). The length of the CDR3 is 14 residues. CDR3 region: CASSPTGGYNEQFF. For the CDR3, the DNA is TGTGCCAGTAGTCCAACGGGAGGTTACAATGAGCAGTTCTTC. The whole variable domain, filled in from reference TRBV19 and TRBJ2-1, reads DGGITQSPKYLFRKEGQNVTLSCEQNLNHDAMYWYRQDPGQGLRLIYYSQIVNDFQKGDIAEGYSVSREKKESFPLTVTSAQKNPTAFYLCASSPTGGYNEQFFGPGTRLTVL.

The chain combines TRBV9 with TRBJ2-1; D unclear. CDR1 is SGDLS and CDR2 is YYNGEE in the germline V gene. The CDR3 runs 12 residues. With 4 bases removed from V and 9 bases from J, the gap between germline ends came to 11 bases. The CDR3 protein is CASSPRTTEQFF. In DNA, the CDR3 is TGTGCCAGCAGCCCCAGGACCACTGAGCAGTTCTTC.

Here the CDR3 DNA reads TGTGCCAGCAGCTTGGACAAAAGAGTCGAGCAGTACTTC. It translates to CASSLDKRVEQYF. The V and J genes are TRBV5-5 and TRBJ2-7; D gene uncertain. Germline CDR1 reads SGHKS; CDR2 reads YYEKEE (reference sequence). With 0 bases removed from V and 6 bases from J, the gap between germline ends came to 10 bases. The length of the CDR3 is 13 residues.

The genes are TRBV6-6 and TRBJ1-1; D possibly corresponds to TRBD1 (5 bases). The CDR3 is made up of 13 amino acids. The germline V gene has CDR1 MNHNY and CDR2 SVGAGI (reference sequence). V lost 2 bases and J 5 bases, leaving 9 bases between the germline ends. The CDR3 sequence: CASSYTGGTEAFF. The DNA of the CDR3 is TGTGCCAGCAGTTACACGGGGGGTACTGAAGCTTTCTTT.

This chain connects TRBV9 to TRBJ2-3; D possibly uses TRBD1 or TRBD2 (6 bases each). CDR1 is SGDLS and CDR2 is YYNGEE in the germline V gene. V was clipped by 3 bases and J by 3 bases, with 17 bases between them. The CDR3 has 16 residues. The DNA of the CDR3 is TGTGCCAGCAGCGCCTCGGGGGCGGGGTGGACAGATACGCAGTATTTT. Protein product: CASSASGAGWTDTQYF.

This clone is a singleton in its sample. The J gene is TRBJ2-2, the V gene TRBV11-2; 10 nucleotides agree with TRBD2. CDR1 and CDR2 from the germline V gene are SGHAT and FQNNGV. Unmatched junction bases numbered 6, after V lost 5 bases and J lost 3 bases. The CDR3 totals 16 residues. As DNA, the CDR3 is TGTGCCAGCAGCAGTACTAGCGGGGCATACACCGGGGAGCTGTTTTTT. It codes for CASSSTSGAYTGELFF. Full variable domain (remainder filled in from reference TRBV11-2 and TRBJ2-2): EAGVAQSPRYKIIEKRQSVAFWCNPISGHATLYWYQQILGQGPKLLIQFQNNGVVDDSQLPKDRFSAERLKGVDSTLKIQPAKLEDSAVYLCASSSTSGAYTGELFFGEGSRLTVL.

V is TRBV6-1 and J is TRBJ1-3; D is perhaps TRBD1 (5 bases). This CDR3 contains 13 residues. The germline gives CDR1 MNHNS, CDR2 SASEGT. Between the trimmed V and J ends, which lost 6 bases and 10 bases, there was a span of 16 bases. The CDR3 reads CASRSDTRWTIYF. CDR3 sequence (DNA): TGTGCCAGCAGATCGGACACCCGATGGACCATATATTTT.

The CDR3 region has the DNA TGTGCCAGCCCCCGACGACTAGCGGAGAACACCGGGGAGCTGTTTTTT. This encodes CASPRRLAENTGELFF. The gene calls are TRBV7-2 and TRBJ2-2; TRBD2 aligns across 9 bases. The CDR3 spans 16 residues. V trimming: 8 bases; J trimming: 1 base; junction bases outside the gene matches: 8. Germline lookup yields CDR1 SGHTA and CDR2 FQGNSA. Together with reference TRBV7-2 and TRBJ2-2, the CDR3 gives the full variable domain: GAGVSQSPSNKVTEKGKDVELRCDPISGHTALYWYRQSLGQGLEFLIYFQGNSAPDKSGLPSDRFSAERTGGSVSTLTIQRTQQEDSAVYLCASPRRLAENTGELFFGEGSRLTVL.

Only a few counts were recorded for this clone. This chain connects TRBV7-2 to TRBJ1-1; 7 bases are a match to TRBD1. This CDR3 spans 16 amino acids. Germline V gene data show CDR1 as SGHTA and CDR2 as FQGNSA. The trim removed 2 bases at V and 0 bases at J, leaving 6 bases unmatched. CDR3: CASSLTTGQVNTEAFF. The CDR3, as DNA: TGTGCCAGCAGCTTAACTACCGGACAGGTGAACACTGAAGCTTTCTTT.

The chain carries TRBV7-9 and TRBJ1-2, with D tentatively TRBD1 (5 bases). The length of the CDR3 is 15 residues. The ends were cut back, 2 bases at V and 1 base at J, with 11 bases in the middle. Germline CDR1 and CDR2: SEHNR and FQNEAQ (reference sequence). Here the CDR3 DNA reads TGTGCCAGCAGCTTACGACAGATTGTTAACTATGGCTACACCTTC. Protein: CASSLRQIVNYGYTF.